One and the same sample provided the 27 T cell receptor beta chains below, sequenced in a study of radiotherapy plus CTLA-4 blockade in lung cancer. Profiling relied on immunoSEQ multiplex PCR, and the TCRdb table lists in-frame clones only, not all of them. The table has 35,000 to 40,000 clones, roughly 72% seen once; the top ten hold roughly 10%. The source material was peripheral blood, sampled from a patient treated with radiotherapy plus ipilimumab. The receptors derive from a human donor with non-small cell lung cancer who had stable disease on radiotherapy plus ipilimumab.

Only a few counts were recorded for this clone. At one boundary the junction diverges from the germline segment, which might be a read error. The chain links TRBV19 to TRBJ1-2; D uncertain. Germline CDR1 LNHDA, CDR2 SQIVND (reference sequence). The CDR3 is 13 amino acids. CDR3 DNA: TGTGCCAGTAGTCTAGACGGGAGCTATGGCTACACCTTC. Residues: CASSLDGSYGYTF.

This chain uses TRBV7-2 with TRBJ2-2; TRBD1 agrees at 9 bases. The ends lost 5 bases at V and 7 bases at J; junction bases unmatched: 11. This CDR3 is built from 16 residues. Germline loops: CDR1 SGHTA, CDR2 FQGNSA. CDR3 residues: CASSPRDRERGGELFF. For the CDR3, the DNA is TGTGCCAGCAGCCCTAGGGACAGGGAACGGGGCGGGGAGCTGTTTTTT.

This chain links TRBV5-1 with TRBJ2-6, with D maybe TRBD1 (5 bases). From germline, CDR1 is SGHRS and CDR2 YFSETQ. The CDR3 covers 16 residues. Trimming left V 0 bases short and J 3 bases short, with 10 bases between. The CDR3 DNA sequence: TGCGCCAGCAGCTTGGAAGGGGCTAGTGGGGCCAACGTCCTGACTTTC. It encodes CASSLEGASGANVLTF.

The CDR3 bases are TGTGCCAGCAGTGAGGGACAGGCCCTGGGGAATGAGCAGTTCTTC. It is translated as CASSEGQALGNEQFF. The chain combines TRBV6-4 with TRBJ2-1; TRBD1 matches 8 bases. The CDR3 totals 15 residues. CDR1 and CDR2 from the germline V gene are MRHNA and SNTAGT. The trim removed 3 bases at V and 7 bases at J, leaving 8 bases unmatched.

This chain joins TRBV11-3 and TRBJ2-5, with D perhaps matching TRBD2 (6 bases). V lost 8 bases, J lost 5 bases, and 18 bases lay in between. There are 14 residues in the CDR3. The V gene's germline CDR1 is SGHNT and CDR2 YENEEA. The CDR3 region has the DNA TGTGCCAGCGGCTCCCCAGTCGCGGGGGAGACCCAGTACTTC. This sequence encodes CASGSPVAGETQYF.

This clone came up a few times. This sequence joins TRBV6-6 and TRBJ2-7, with 8 bases lining up with TRBD2. The germline V gene has CDR1 MNHNY and CDR2 SVGAGI (reference sequence). The V segment lost 6 bases and the J segment 1 base; nucleotides outside the gene matches: 2. This CDR3 has 13 residues. The CDR3 here is CASSREGSYEQYF. The DNA of the CDR3 is TGTGCCAGCAGCCGGGAGGGGTCCTACGAGCAGTACTTC.

The chain employs TRBV7-9 and TRBJ2-5; no clear D gene. The V end was cut by 7 bases, the J end by 5 bases, with 11 bases between. The CDR3 sequence is 12 residues long. Germline lookup yields CDR1 SEHNR and CDR2 FQNEAQ (reference sequence). CDR3 nucleotides: TGTGCCAGCATCAACCAACGGGAGACCCAGTACTTC. Encoded protein: CASINQRETQYF.

This clone was detected once. The chain combines TRBV13 with TRBJ1-2; 9 bases match TRBD1. The CDR3 spans 13 residues. Germline V gene sequence: CDR1 PRHDT, CDR2 FYEKMQ (reference sequence). The V gene end was trimmed by 5 bases and the J gene end by 8 bases; junction bases not matched to a gene: 6. CDR3 loop: CASSRDRDRGYTF. The DNA for the CDR3 is TGTGCCAGCAGCCGGGACAGGGATCGGGGCTACACCTTC.

The J gene is TRBJ2-3, the V gene TRBV5-4; D might be TRBD2 (6 bases). Per germline, CDR1 SGHNT and CDR2 YYREEE (reference sequence). The germline V and J ends were trimmed by 3 bases and 1 base, with 12 bases remaining between them. There are 15 residues in the CDR3. CDR3 coding DNA: TGTGCCAGCAGCTCCTCGGGACTGGGCACAGATACGCAGTATTTT. The encoded protein is CASSSSGLGTDTQYF.

This chain uses TRBV6-1 with TRBJ1-5; no clear D gene. The CDR3 covers 14 residues. Germline V gene sequence: CDR1 MNHNS, CDR2 SASEGT. With 0 bases removed from V and 2 bases from J, the gap between germline ends came to 5 bases. For the CDR3, the DNA is TGTGCCAGCAGTGAAGCCACGGGCAATCAGCCCCAGCATTTT. Its protein product is CASSEATGNQPQHF.

The chain joins TRBV6-1 to TRBJ1-4, with D unclear. This CDR3 has 15 residues. V was shortened by 2 bases and J by 5 bases, with 12 bases between the two germline ends. Germline V gene sequence: CDR1 MNHNS, CDR2 SASEGT. The CDR3 nucleotides are TGTGCCAGCAGTGAATTCTGGAGAGGGAATGAAAAACTGTTTTTT. It codes for CASSEFWRGNEKLFF.

This clone has a single count. The J gene is TRBJ1-1, the V gene TRBV7-9; D remains unclear. The CDR3 extends over 13 amino acids. Per the germline V gene, CDR1 is SEHNR and CDR2 is FQNEAQ (reference sequence). Trimming took off 1 base at V and 5 bases at J, with 8 bases between the two ends. The CDR3 DNA reads TGTGCCAGCAGCTTAGAGAGTCATACTGAAGCTTTCTTT. It is translated as CASSLESHTEAFF.

The chain uses TRBV10-3 and TRBJ2-7, with 7 bases lining up with TRBD1. Germline V gene sequence: CDR1 ENHRY, CDR2 SYGVKD. The CDR3 runs to 15 residues. V shed 10 bases, J shed 2 bases, and the junction held 14 bases outside the gene matches. Here the CDR3 reads CASKRPGTATYEQYF. Here the CDR3 DNA reads TGTGCCAGCAAGAGACCCGGGACAGCAACCTACGAGCAGTACTTC.

Regarding this clone: The junction departs from germline at one end; a sequencing error may be responsible. This chain joins TRBV7-3 and TRBJ1-2; tentatively, D is TRBD1 (5 bases). The CDR3 runs to 14 residues. Germline CDR1 reads SGHTA; CDR2 reads FQGTGA. CDR3 bases: TGTGCCAGCAGCGTAACAGGAGGAGGCTATGGCTACACCTTC. This gives the protein CASSVTGGGYGYTF. The variable domain in full, completed from reference TRBV7-3 and TRBJ1-2, reads GAGVSQTPSNKVTEKGKYVELRCDPISGHTALYWYRQSLGQGPEFLIYFQGTGAADDSGLPNDRFFAVRPEGSVSTLKIQRTERGDSAVYLCASSVTGGGYGYTFGSGTRLTVV.

In its sample, this clone was seen a few times. V gene TRBV5-1 combines with J gene TRBJ1-1; D not certain. V was cut by 3 bases and J by 1 base, with 10 bases left in between. The CDR3 sequence is 14 residues long. CDR1 and CDR2 (germline): SGHRS, YFSETQ. CDR3 in DNA: TGCGCCAGCAGCTGGAGCGGAAGGAACACTGAAGCTTTCTTT. This sequence encodes CASSWSGRNTEAFF.

The rearrangement joins TRBV2 to TRBJ1-6; the D gene is possibly TRBD1 (5 bases). Germline-derived CDR1 and CDR2 are SNHLY and FYNNEI. This CDR3 spans 13 amino acids. V was shortened by 7 bases and J by 6 bases, with 10 bases between the two germline ends. CDR3 in DNA: TGTGCCAGCAAATCGGGGGGTAATTCACCCCTCCACTTT. Translating gives CASKSGGNSPLHF.

Only one count was recorded for this clone. The V call is TRBV19, the J call TRBJ1-6; weak D call: TRBD1 (6 bases). V was trimmed by 9 bases and J by 2 bases, leaving 14 bases between them. The CDR3 length is 15 residues. Germline V gene data show CDR1 as LNHDA and CDR2 as SQIVND (reference sequence). The CDR3 DNA sequence: TGTGCCAGCCAAGGGGGAAGTCCCTATAATTCACCCCTCCACTTT. Translating gives CASQGGSPYNSPLHF. Using reference TRBV19 and TRBJ1-6 for the parts outside the CDR3, the full variable domain is DGGITQSPKYLFRKEGQNVTLSCEQNLNHDAMYWYRQDPGQGLRLIYYSQIVNDFQKGDIAEGYSVSREKKESFPLTVTSAQKNPTAFYLCASQGGSPYNSPLHFGNGTRLTVT.

The sample holds a few counts of this clone. The V gene is TRBV11-3, the J gene TRBJ1-2; no clear D gene. Germline V CDR1 and CDR2: SGHNT, YENEEA. Trimming shortened V by 1 base and J by 4 bases, and 4 bases separated the two germline ends. This CDR3 region has 12 residues. CDR3 protein: CASSLGLYGYTF. CDR3 DNA: TGTGCCAGCAGCTTAGGGCTCTATGGCTACACCTTC. Variable domain in full (rest from reference TRBV11-3 and TRBJ1-2): EAGVVQSPRYKIIEKKQPVAFWCNPISGHNTLYWYLQNLGQGPELLIRYENEEAVDDSQLPKDRFSAERLKGVDSTLKIQPAELGDSAVYLCASSLGLYGYTFGSGTRLTVV.

The genes are TRBV6-1 and TRBJ2-7; D uncertain. Germline-derived CDR1 and CDR2 are MNHNS and SASEGT. The CDR3 loop spans 12 amino acids. V dropped 7 bases and J dropped 2 bases, with 9 bases sitting between them. This chain's CDR3 is CASNSVAYEQYF. Written as DNA, the CDR3 is TGTGCCAGCAATTCCGTAGCCTACGAGCAGTACTTC.

Remarks on this clone: One junction end does not reproduce the germline sequence, and a read error may be involved. Other DNA sequences in this specimen translate into the identical CDR3. The chain combines TRBV4-1 with TRBJ2-7; D is unclear. The CDR3 has 14 residues. Germline lookup yields CDR1 MGHRA and CDR2 YSYEKL. The CDR3, as DNA: TGTGCCAGCAGCCAAACAATCACGCTCGACGAGCAGTACTTC. It codes for CASSQTITLDEQYF.

This chain links TRBV6-1 with TRBJ1-6; 7 bases agree with TRBD1. Germline V gene sequence: CDR1 MNHNS, CDR2 SASEGT. V trimming: 10 bases; J trimming: 7 bases; junction bases outside the gene matches: 7. CDR3 length: 13 residues. CDR3 DNA: TGTGCCATTTCGACAGGGAAAAATTCACCCCTCCACTTT. Amino acids: CAISTGKNSPLHF.

This chain links TRBV5-5 with TRBJ2-3; D possibly corresponds to TRBD1 (6 bases). V gave up 2 bases and J gave up 4 bases, with 8 bases separating them. The CDR3 is 13 amino acids. The V gene's germline CDR1 is SGHKS and CDR2 YYEKEE (reference sequence). CDR3 bases: TGTGCCAGCAGCTTACAGGGACCAGATACGCAGTATTTT. As protein: CASSLQGPDTQYF. The full variable domain, rest sourced from reference TRBV5-5 and TRBJ2-3, is DAGVTQSPTHLIKTRGQQVTLRCSPISGHKSVSWYQQVLGQGPQFIFQYYEKEERGRGNFPDRFSARQFPNYSSELNVNALLLGDSALYLCASSLQGPDTQYFGPGTRLTVL.

V usage is TRBV5-4 and J usage is TRBJ2-2; 7 bases match TRBD1. Per the germline V gene, CDR1 is SGHNT and CDR2 is YYREEE (reference sequence). The CDR3 runs to 16 residues. Trimming took 4 bases from V and 4 from J; bases not matched to a gene: 10. The CDR3 here is CASSDKGGASTGELFF. CDR3 bases: TGTGCCAGCAGCGACAAAGGGGGCGCGAGCACCGGGGAGCTGTTTTTT.

The V call is TRBV7-9, the J call TRBJ2-2; maybe TRBD1 (5 bases). The CDR3 is made up of 12 amino acids. The V end was cut by 6 bases, the J end by 5 bases, with 7 bases between. From germline, CDR1 is SEHNR and CDR2 FQNEAQ (reference sequence). This chain's CDR3 is CASRAGTGELFF. CDR3 coding DNA: TGTGCCAGCAGGGCAGGGACCGGGGAGCTGTTTTTT.

This sequence joins TRBV11-3 and TRBJ2-1; a weak D match, TRBD1 (6 bases). CDR1 SGHNT and CDR2 YENEEA come from the germline V gene. The CDR3 has 15 residues. V was pared by 4 bases and J by 0 bases, with 10 bases between. CDR3 nucleotide sequence: TGTGCCAGCAGCTCAGGGGCCAGCTCCTACAATGAGCAGTTCTTC. Amino acid sequence: CASSSGASSYNEQFF.

This clone was counted a few times. J is TRBJ1-4 and V is TRBV18; 10 positions agree with TRBD1. V lost 3 bases and J lost 9; bases outside the gene matches: 7. This CDR3 contains 15 residues. Germline V lookup: CDR1 KGHSH, CDR2 LQKENI. This chain's CDR3 is CASSPLGQGSQKLFF. CDR3 nucleotides: TGTGCCAGCTCACCCCTGGGACAGGGGAGTCAAAAACTGTTTTTT.

This chain joins TRBV6-1 and TRBJ2-3; 8 bases fit TRBD2. Losses at the gene ends were 4 bases for V and 4 bases for J; bases not matched to a gene: 7. Germline-derived CDR1 and CDR2 are MNHNS and SASEGT. CDR3 size: 15 residues. CDR3 coding DNA: TGTGCCAGCAGTGTATCAGCGGGGGCGTCAGATACGCAGTATTTT. Protein product: CASSVSAGASDTQYF.